Sequencing of this TCR beta chain was carried out in a study of blood T cell repertoires in COVID-19. Assay used: immunoSEQ multiplex PCR; TCRdb lists only in-frame clones, some missing. The sample contains about 370,000 clones, over 75% of which appear only once. Per the germline V gene, CDR1 is KGHDR and CDR2 is SFDVKD. The V and J ends lost 5 bases and 1 base respectively, with 17 bases between them. The CDR3 is 18 amino acids. The J gene is TRBJ2-6, the V gene TRBV24-1; D is perhaps TRBD2 (6 bases). Sequences were obtained from PBMCs or T cells enriched from blood (not recorded which). This receptor was obtained from a man between 18 and 35 years old who had recovered from COVID-19. The CDR3 here is CATSGDSKYPSGANVLTF. Here the CDR3 DNA reads TGTGCCACCAGTGGGGACTCGAAGTACCCATCTGGGGCCAACGTCCTGACTTTC.